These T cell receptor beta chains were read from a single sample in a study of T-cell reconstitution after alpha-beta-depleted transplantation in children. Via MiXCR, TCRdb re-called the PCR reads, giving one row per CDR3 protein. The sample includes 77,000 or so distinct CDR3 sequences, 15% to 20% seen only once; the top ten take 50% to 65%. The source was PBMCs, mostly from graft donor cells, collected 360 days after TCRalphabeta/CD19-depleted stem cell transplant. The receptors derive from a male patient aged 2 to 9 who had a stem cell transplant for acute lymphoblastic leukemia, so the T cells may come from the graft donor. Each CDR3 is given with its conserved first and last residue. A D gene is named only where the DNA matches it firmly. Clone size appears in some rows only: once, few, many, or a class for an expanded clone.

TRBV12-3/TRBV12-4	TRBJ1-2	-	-	CASSLQMADQYTF	TGTGCCAGCAGTTTGCAGATGGCTGATCAATACACCTTC
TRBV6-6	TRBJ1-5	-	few	CASSQNQPQHF	TGTGCCAGCAGCCAAAATCAGCCCCAGCATTTT
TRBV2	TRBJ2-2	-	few	CASTLTSTGNTGELFF	TGTGCCAGCACCCTAACCTCGACAGGGAACACCGGGGAGCTGTTTTTT
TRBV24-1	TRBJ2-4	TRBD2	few	CATSDFFPLARELAGGLAKNIQYF	TGTGCCACCAGTGATTTCTTTCCACTAGCCCGGGAGCTAGCGGGAGGGCTAGCCAAAAACATTCAGTACTTC
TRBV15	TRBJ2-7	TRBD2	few	CATSRVHIAGIDEQYF	TGTGCCACCAGCAGAGTTCACATAGCGGGAATAGACGAGCAGTACTTC
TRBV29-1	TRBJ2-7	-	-	CSVDRDGGREQYF	TGCAGCGTCGACCGGGACGGGGGACGGGAGCAGTACTTC
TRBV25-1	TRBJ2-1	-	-	CASSEKLSGHYNEQFF	TGTGCCAGCAGTGAGAAGCTCAGCGGACACTACAATGAGCAGTTCTTC
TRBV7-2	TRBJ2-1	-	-	CASSARSSYNEQFF	TGTGCCAGCAGCGCCAGGTCTTCCTACAATGAGCAGTTCTTC
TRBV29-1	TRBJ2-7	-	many	CSVASAETYEQYF	TGCAGCGTTGCCAGCGCCGAAACCTACGAGCAGTACTTC
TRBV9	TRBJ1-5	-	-	CASSVGASGKPQHF	TGTGCCAGCAGCGTAGGAGCGTCAGGGAAGCCCCAGCATTTT
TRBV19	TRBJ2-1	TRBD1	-	CASSRRLTGGHNEQFF	TGTGCCAGTAGTAGGCGTTTGACAGGGGGACACAATGAGCAGTTCTTC
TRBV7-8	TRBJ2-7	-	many	CASSLYPRATSYEQYF	TGTGCCAGCAGCTTATACCCTCGGGCAACCTCCTACGAGCAGTACTTC
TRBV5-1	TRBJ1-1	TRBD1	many	CASSLAGQGAKAFF	TGCGCCAGCAGCTTGGCGGGCCAGGGGGCGAAAGCTTTCTTT
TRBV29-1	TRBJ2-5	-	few	CSVGPQETQYF	TGCAGCGTTGGACCACAAGAGACCCAGTACTTC
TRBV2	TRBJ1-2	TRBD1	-	CASTTTGKNGYTF	TGTGCCAGCACTACGACAGGGAAGAATGGCTACACCTTC
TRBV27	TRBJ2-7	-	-	CASSFRPGKGSYEQYF	TGTGCCAGCAGTTTCCGGCCGGGGAAGGGGTCCTACGAGCAGTACTTC
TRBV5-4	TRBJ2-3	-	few	CASSLRGAQYF	TGTGCCAGCAGCCTGAGAGGTGCGCAGTATTTT
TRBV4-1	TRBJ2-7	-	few	CASSPRLDYEQYF	TGCGCCAGCAGCCCGAGACTGGACTACGAGCAGTACTTC
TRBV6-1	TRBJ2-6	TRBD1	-	CASSGTGGLSGANVLTF	TGTGCCAGCAGCGGGACAGGGGGTCTCTCTGGGGCCAACGTCCTGACTTTC
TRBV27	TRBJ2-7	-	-	CASSLREDHEQYF	TGTGCCAGCAGCCTCCGTGAGGACCACGAGCAGTACTTC
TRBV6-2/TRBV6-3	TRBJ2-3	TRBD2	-	CASSYPSNEGLAGGGTDTQYF	TGTGCCAGCAGTTACCCAAGTAACGAGGGGTTAGCGGGAGGAGGCACAGATACGCAGTATTTT
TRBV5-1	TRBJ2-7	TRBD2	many	CASSLAGGLIAGAYEQYF	TGCGCCAGCAGCTTGGCCGGGGGGCTGATAGCGGGAGCCTACGAGCAGTACTTC
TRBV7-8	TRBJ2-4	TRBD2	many	CASSLGPGLAGGPKNIQYF	TGTGCCAGCAGCTTAGGGCCGGGACTAGCGGGGGGACCCAAAAACATTCAGTACTTC
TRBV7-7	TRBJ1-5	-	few	CASSLDGPPKHF	TGTGCCAGCAGCTTAGACGGCCCCCCCAAGCATTTT
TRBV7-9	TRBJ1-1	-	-	CASTLTGENTEAFF	TGTGCCAGCACACTTACGGGGGAGAACACTGAAGCTTTCTTT